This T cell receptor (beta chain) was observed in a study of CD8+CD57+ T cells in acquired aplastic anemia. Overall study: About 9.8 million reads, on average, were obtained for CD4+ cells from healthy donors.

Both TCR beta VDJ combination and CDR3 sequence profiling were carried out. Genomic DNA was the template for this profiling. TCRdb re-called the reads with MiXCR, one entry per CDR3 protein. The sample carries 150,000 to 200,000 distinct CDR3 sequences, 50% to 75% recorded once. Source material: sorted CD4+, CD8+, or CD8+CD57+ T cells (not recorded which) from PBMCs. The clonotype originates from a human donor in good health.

For the CDR3, the DNA is TGTGCCAGCAGTGACTTTGGGGGGCGCATGGATACGCAGTATTTT. Translation: CASSDFGGRMDTQYF. The chain uses TRBV6-4 and TRBJ2-3; D assignment may be TRBD1 or TRBD2 (6 bases each). The CDR3 is made up of 15 amino acids. Trimming removed 1 base at V and 6 bases at J, with 14 bases between. Looked up from germline, CDR1 is MRHNA and CDR2 is SNTAGT.